This T cell receptor beta chain was documented in a study of beta chain features in type 1 diabetes. The study, taken as a whole, reports: A cDNA-based sequencing approach could over-represent cells with high TCR expression. The question of HLA type influencing TCRB rearrangement was one that remained unresolved here. Moderately but significantly shorter TCRB CDR3s were found in Type 1 diabetes patients in all four CD4+ subsets.

The sequenced template was cDNA made from the entire isolated RNA. The data were produced by immunoSEQ multiplex PCR, yet TCRdb's version contains in-frame clones alone and is incomplete. The data hold 640,000 or so clones, with about 14% observed a single time. A heparinised blood draw that averaged about 120 mL was obtained once from each donor. Based on CD45RO/CCR7/CD25/CD127/CD95/CD27, CD4+ regulatory, stem cell-like memory, naive and central memory cells were sorted. A note on this clone: Its antigen is as yet unknown.

Germline values: CDR1 SGHTA, CDR2 FQGNSA. CDR3 length equals 17 residues. V lost 3 bases and J lost 2; bases outside the gene matches: 7. The gene calls are TRBV7-2 and TRBJ2-5, with 12 bases that match TRBD1. Material for sequencing was naive CD4+ T cells from blood. This clonotype originated in a man between 18 and 35 years old with type 1 diabetes. The CDR3: CASSFGTGGAGQETQYF. CDR3 nucleotides: TGTGCCAGCAGCTTTGGGACAGGGGGCGCGGGTCAAGAGACCCAGTACTTC.